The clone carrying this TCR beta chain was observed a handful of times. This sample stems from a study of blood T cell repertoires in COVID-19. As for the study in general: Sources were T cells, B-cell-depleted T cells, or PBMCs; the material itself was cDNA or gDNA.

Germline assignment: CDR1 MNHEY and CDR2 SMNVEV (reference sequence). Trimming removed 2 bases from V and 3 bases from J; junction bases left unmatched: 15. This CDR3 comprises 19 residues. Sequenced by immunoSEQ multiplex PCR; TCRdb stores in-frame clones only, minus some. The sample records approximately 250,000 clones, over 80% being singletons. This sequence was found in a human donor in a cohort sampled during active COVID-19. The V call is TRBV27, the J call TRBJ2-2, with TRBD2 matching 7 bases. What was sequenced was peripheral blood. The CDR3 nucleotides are TGTGCCAGCAGTTTACGGTCCAACCCCGGGACTACCCACACCGGGGAGCTGTTTTTT. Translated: CASSLRSNPGTTHTGELFF.